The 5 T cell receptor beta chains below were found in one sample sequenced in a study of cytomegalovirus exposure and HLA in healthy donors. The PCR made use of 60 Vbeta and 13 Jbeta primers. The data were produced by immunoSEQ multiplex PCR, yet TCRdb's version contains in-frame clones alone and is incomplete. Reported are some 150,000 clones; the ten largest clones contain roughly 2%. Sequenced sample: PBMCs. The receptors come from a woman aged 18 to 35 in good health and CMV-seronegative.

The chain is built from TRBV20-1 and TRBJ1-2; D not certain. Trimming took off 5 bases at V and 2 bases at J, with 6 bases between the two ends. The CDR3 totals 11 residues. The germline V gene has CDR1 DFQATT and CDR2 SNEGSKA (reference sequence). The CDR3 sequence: CSAPENYGYTF. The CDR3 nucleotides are TGCAGTGCTCCCGAGAACTATGGCTACACCTTC.

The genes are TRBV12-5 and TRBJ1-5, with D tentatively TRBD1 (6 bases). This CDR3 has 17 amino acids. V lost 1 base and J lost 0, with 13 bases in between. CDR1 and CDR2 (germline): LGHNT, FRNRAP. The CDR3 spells CASGLGQVLYSNQPQHF. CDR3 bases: TGTGCTAGTGGTTTGGGACAGGTTCTTTATAGCAATCAGCCCCAGCATTTT.

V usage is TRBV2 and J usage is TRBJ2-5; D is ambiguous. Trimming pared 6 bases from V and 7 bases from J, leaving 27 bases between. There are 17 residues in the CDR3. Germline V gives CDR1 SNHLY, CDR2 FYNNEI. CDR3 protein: CASSPRLPNSSLGTQYF. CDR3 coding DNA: TGTGCCAGCAGCCCCAGGTTGCCGAATTCTTCGTTAGGGACCCAGTACTTC. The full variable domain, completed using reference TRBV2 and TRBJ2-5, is EPEVTQTPSHQVTQMGQEVILRCVPISNHLYFYWYRQILGQKVEFLVSFYNNEISEKSEIFDDQFSVERPDGSNFTLKIRSTKLEDSAMYFCASSPRLPNSSLGTQYFGPGTRLLVL.

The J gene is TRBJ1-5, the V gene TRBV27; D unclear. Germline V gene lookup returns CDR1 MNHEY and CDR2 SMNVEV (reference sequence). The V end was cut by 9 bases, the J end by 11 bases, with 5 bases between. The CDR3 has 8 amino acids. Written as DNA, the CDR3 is TGTGCCAGGAGGACCCAGCATTTT. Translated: CARRTQHF.

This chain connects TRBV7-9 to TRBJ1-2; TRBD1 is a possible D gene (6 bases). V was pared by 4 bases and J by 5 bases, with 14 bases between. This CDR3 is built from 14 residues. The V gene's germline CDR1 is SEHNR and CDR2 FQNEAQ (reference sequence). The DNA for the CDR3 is TGTGCCAGCAGCTACCGGCAGGGGAGTTATGGCTACACCTTC. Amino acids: CASSYRQGSYGYTF. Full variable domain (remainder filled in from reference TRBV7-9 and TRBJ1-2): DTGVSQNPRHKITKRGQNVTFRCDPISEHNRLYWYRQTLGQGPEFLTYFQNEAQLEKSRLLSDRFSAERPKGSFSTLEIQRTEQGDSAMYLCASSYRQGSYGYTFGSGTRLTVV.